This T cell receptor (beta chain) was identified in a study of memory CD4+ T cells and cytomegalovirus serostatus. The study, taken as a whole, reports: CD4+ memory repertoires contained about two fifths of the roughly 160 reported CMV TCRbeta sequences.

On this clone: Its cognate antigen is unknown.

The CDR3 is 16 residues long. The germline V gene has CDR1 SGHKS and CDR2 YYEKEE (reference sequence). V was pared by 4 bases and J by 6 bases, with 14 bases of the junction left unmatched. Produced via immunoSEQ multiplex PCR; TCRdb's table is partial and in-frame only. The table shows 80,000 to 100,000 clones, with 75% to 85% occurring only once. The sort gate was single viable CD3+CD4+CD8-CD45RO+ cells for memory CD4+ T cells. After thawing, CD4+ T cells were positively selected. This chain connects TRBV5-5 to TRBJ2-7; 9 positions match TRBD1. The sample consisted of memory CD4+ T cells from blood. The source of this sequence is an adult in good health and CMV-seropositive. CDR3 sequence: CASSPGTGFGIGEQYF. In DNA, the CDR3 is TGTGCCAGCAGCCCCGGGACAGGGTTCGGCATAGGCGAGCAGTACTTC.